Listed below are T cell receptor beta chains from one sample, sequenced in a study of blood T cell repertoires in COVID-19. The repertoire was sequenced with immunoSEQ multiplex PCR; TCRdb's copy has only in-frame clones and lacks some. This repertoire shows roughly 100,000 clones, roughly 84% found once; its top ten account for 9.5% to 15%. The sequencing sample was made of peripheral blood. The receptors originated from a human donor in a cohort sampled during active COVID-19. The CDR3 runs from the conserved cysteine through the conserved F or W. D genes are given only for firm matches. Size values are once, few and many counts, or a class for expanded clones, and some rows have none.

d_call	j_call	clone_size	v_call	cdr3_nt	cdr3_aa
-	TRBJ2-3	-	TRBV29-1	TGCAGCGTTGAAGTAGGGATAGGGAGAAAAGATACGCAGTATTTT	CSVEVGIGRKDTQYF
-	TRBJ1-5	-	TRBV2	TGTGCCAGCAGTGAACCCGGGGGAGGTCAGCCCCAGCATTTT	CASSEPGGGQPQHF
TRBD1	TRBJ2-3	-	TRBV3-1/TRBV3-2	TGTGCCAGCAGCCAACGGACAGGTTCGCAGTATTTT	CASSQRTGSQYF
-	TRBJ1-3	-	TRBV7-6	TGTGCCAGCAGCCCCACACAGGGCAGAAACACCATATATTTT	CASSPTQGRNTIYF
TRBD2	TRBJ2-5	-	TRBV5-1	TGCGCCAGCAGCCTTCAGGGCCATCCCGCGGGGGGCTCAGAAGAGACCCAGTACTTC	CASSLQGHPAGGSEETQYF
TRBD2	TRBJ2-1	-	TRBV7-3	TGTGCCAGCAGCTTACGACTAGCGGGCCACAATGAGCAGTTCTTC	CASSLRLAGHNEQFF
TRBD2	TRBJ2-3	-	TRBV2	TGTGCCAGCATCTCTGGGACTAGCGGGGGGCACACAGATACGCAGTATTTT	CASISGTSGGHTDTQYF
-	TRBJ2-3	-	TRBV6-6	TGTGCCAGCAGTTACGGGCGGGGACGGAGGACAGATACGCAGTATTTT	CASSYGRGRRTDTQYF
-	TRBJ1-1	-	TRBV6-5	TGTGCCGCACGCGGGGGCTTAAACACTGAAGCTTTCTTT	CAARGGLNTEAFF
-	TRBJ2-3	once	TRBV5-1	TGCGCCAGCAGCTTCCAGGGGGATACGCAGTATTTT	CASSFQGDTQYF
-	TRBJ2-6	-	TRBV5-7	TGTGCCAGCAGCGGACTGGGGGGGCGGAACAGGGCTGGGGCCAACGTCCTGACTTTC	CASSGLGGRNRAGANVLTF
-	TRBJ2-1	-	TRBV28	TGTGCCAGCAGTGAGCGGCCCTCCTACAATGAGCAGTTCTTC	CASSERPSYNEQFF
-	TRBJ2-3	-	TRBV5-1	TGCGCCAGCAAGTTTAGCGGTGGTTATCTCACAGATACGCAGTATTTT	CASKFSGGYLTDTQYF
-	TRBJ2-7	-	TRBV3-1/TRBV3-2	TGTGCCAGCAGCCATCCCCTCGGGGGCGAGCAGTACTTC	CASSHPLGGEQYF
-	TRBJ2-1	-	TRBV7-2	TGTGCCAGCAGCCGGATCCGGGATCGAGGTGAGCAGTTCTTC	CASSRIRDRGEQFF
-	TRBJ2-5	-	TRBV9	TGTGCCAGCAGCCCGAGACAGGTCCCAGAGACCCAGTACTTC	CASSPRQVPETQYF
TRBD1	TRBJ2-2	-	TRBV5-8	TGTGCCAGCAGCTTGGCCGACAGGGGGCTGAGCACCGGGGAGCTGTTTTTT	CASSLADRGLSTGELFF
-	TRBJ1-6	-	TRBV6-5	TGTGCCAGCAGTTACTCTCGGGGGACCCTCCACTTT	CASSYSRGTLHF
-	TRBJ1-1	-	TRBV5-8	TGTGCCAGCAGCCCCCTGAGGAGAACTGAAGCTTTCTTT	CASSPLRRTEAFF
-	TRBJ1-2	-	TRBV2	TGTGCCAGCAGAAGAGGGGGGGTTGGCTACACCTTC	CASRRGGVGYTF